The rows below give T cell receptor beta chains drawn from one sample of a study of blood T cell repertoires in COVID-19. TCRdb's table, derived via immunoSEQ multiplex PCR, lists solely in-frame clones and lacks some. The table shows 150,000 to 200,000 clones, with roughly 90% occurring only once. The sequenced material came from peripheral blood. The receptors shown here come from a man between 50 and 59 years old with acute or convalescent COVID-19. Each CDR3 is given with its conserved first and last residue. The D gene is left open where the match is weak. For some rows the clone size is stated as once, few or many, or as a class when expanded; others skip it.

J	size	D	V	DNA	CDR3
TRBJ1-5	few	NA	TRBV2	TGTGCCAGCAGTGTTGAGGAATCGGCGCCCCAGCATTTT	CASSVEESAPQHF
TRBJ1-1	NA	NA	TRBV3-1/TRBV3-2	TGTGCCAGCAGCCAAGTAAGGTATCCGGGTGGGAACACTGAAGCTTTCTTT	CASSQVRYPGGNTEAFF
TRBJ1-1	NA	NA	TRBV5-1	TGCGCCAGCAGCTTCCGAGGGCAGTTGAACACTGAAGCTTTCTTT	CASSFRGQLNTEAFF
TRBJ2-7	NA	NA	TRBV4-2	TGTGCCAGCAGCCAAGTACAGGGCCAGACCTACGAGCAGTACTTC	CASSQVQGQTYEQYF
TRBJ1-2	NA	NA	TRBV2	TGTGCCAGCAGTGACCCCACCGGTGCGTACTATGGCTACACCTTC	CASSDPTGAYYGYTF
TRBJ1-2	NA	NA	TRBV6-5	TGTGCCAGCAGTTACACTAAAAAGAATGGCTACACCTTC	CASSYTKKNGYTF
TRBJ2-2	NA	TRBD2	TRBV11-2	TGTGCCAGCAGGGGACTAGCGGGCTTTAAGAACACCGGGGAGCTGTTTTTT	CASRGLAGFKNTGELFF
TRBJ2-5	NA	TRBD2	TRBV20-1	TGCAGTGCTAGTTCCCCTGGCGGGGGCCAAGAGACCCAGTACTTC	CSASSPGGGQETQYF
TRBJ1-4	NA	NA	TRBV5-1	TGCGCCAGCAGCCCGAAGGGGTATAGCGAAAAACTGTTTTTT	CASSPKGYSEKLFF
TRBJ2-5	NA	NA	TRBV5-1	TGCGCCAGCAGCTCGGGAGCCCAAGAGACCCAGTACTTC	CASSSGAQETQYF
TRBJ1-5	NA	NA	TRBV28	TGTGCCAGCAGACCTCTGACAGGATCTAGCAATCAGCCCCAGCATTTT	CASRPLTGSSNQPQHF
TRBJ2-5	NA	TRBD1	TRBV6-1	TGTGCCAGCAGTACCTTTTACCAGGGGGAAGAGACCCAGTACTTC	CASSTFYQGEETQYF
TRBJ2-1	NA	TRBD2	TRBV7-3	TGTGCCAGCAGCCCACTCGGGGGGGGGAATGAGCAGTTCTTC	CASSPLGGGNEQFF
TRBJ2-5	NA	NA	TRBV5-1	TGCGCCAGCAGCTTGTCCGGGACTTTTCTCCAAGAGACCCAGTACTTC	CASSLSGTFLQETQYF
TRBJ2-2	NA	NA	TRBV7-3	TGTGCCAGCAGCTTAGCCCCGGGGGAGAACACCGGGGAGCTGTTTTTT	CASSLAPGENTGELFF
TRBJ1-6	NA	NA	TRBV5-1	TGCGCCAGCAGCTCGGGGGGCGTGGATTCACCCCTCCACTTT	CASSSGGVDSPLHF
TRBJ2-1	NA	TRBD1	TRBV7-9	TGTGCCAGCAGCTACGGACAGGTTAACTCCTACAATGAGCAGTTCTTC	CASSYGQVNSYNEQFF
TRBJ1-2	NA	NA	TRBV5-6	TGTGCCAGCAGCTTGGCCACCAGGGCAGGGCGAACTTGGGGCTACACCTTC	CASSLATRAGRTWGYTF
TRBJ1-1	NA	TRBD1	TRBV27	TGTGCCAGCAGTACGGGGACAGGGGGCACTGAAGCTTTCTTT	CASSTGTGGTEAFF
TRBJ1-2	NA	NA	TRBV5-1	TGCGCCAGCAGCGCACCAGGGGATGGCTACACCTTC	CASSAPGDGYTF
TRBJ2-5	few	TRBD2	TRBV28	TGTGCCAGCAGCCCTGGGGGGGTAGAGACCCAGTACTTC	CASSPGGVETQYF
TRBJ2-5	NA	NA	TRBV3-1/TRBV3-2	TGTGCCAGCAGCCGGTCGGGGATTACTGAGACCCAGTACTTC	CASSRSGITETQYF
TRBJ2-1	NA	TRBD2	TRBV7-9	TGTGCCAGCAGCGCTCCTCATGGCGGCGGGGGACCGTACAATGAGCAGTTCTTC	CASSAPHGGGGPYNEQFF
TRBJ2-7	once	NA	TRBV11-2	TGTGCCAGCAGCCCCAGAAACTACGAGCAGTACTTC	CASSPRNYEQYF
TRBJ1-1	NA	NA	TRBV29-1	TGCAGCGCACGAAGGACAAGTGACACTGAAGCTTTCTTT	CSARRTSDTEAFF
TRBJ2-5	NA	NA	TRBV5-8	TGTGCCAGCAGCTTGCCAGGGACACAAGAGACCCAGTACTTC	CASSLPGTQETQYF
TRBJ1-5	NA	NA	TRBV19	TGTGCCAGTAGCTCCAGGGGCAATCAGCCCCAGCATTTT	CASSSRGNQPQHF
TRBJ1-2	NA	NA	TRBV19	TGTGCCAGCAAGACTGACAGGTGGGACTATGGCTACACCTTC	CASKTDRWDYGYTF
TRBJ2-5	NA	NA	TRBV18	TGTGCCAGCTCACCACCGACGGGGAACCAGTACTTC	CASSPPTGNQYF